This TCR beta chain was obtained from a study of technical replicates of blood from a few donors. Some clones are missing from TCRdb's copy, which holds only in-frame ones; the method was immunoSEQ multiplex PCR. Of approximately 70,000 clones listed, about 92% were seen once; the top ten hold about 0.43%. CDR1 LNHDA and CDR2 SQIVND come from the germline V gene (reference sequence). The CDR3 consists of 16 residues. With V trimmed by 0 bases and J by 0 bases, 4 bases remained unmatched. The source of this sequence is a human donor in good health. This chain uses TRBV19 with TRBJ2-7; 8 bases are a match to TRBD1. Sequencing used T cells isolated from PBMCs. The CDR3 spells CASSIESQGASYEQYF. CDR3 nucleotides: TGTGCCAGTAGTATAGAATCCCAGGGGGCCTCCTACGAGCAGTACTTC.